Following are 8 T cell receptor beta chains from one sample sequenced in a study of T cells in Graves' hyperthyroidism and ophthalmopathy (dated by TCRdb to about 2019). The receptor library was made with multiplex PCR. The sample was run on an Illumina HiSeq 2000. TCR beta CDR3 regions were amplified from RNA transcripts. For the first round of RT-PCR on the TCR CDR3, the HTBI primer set was used together with the Qiagen OneStep RT-PCR kit. TCRdb ran its own pipeline on the public reads, namely fastp trimming at Q25 and MiXCR clone calling, and kept in-frame beta chains. When rows share a CDR3 protein, they turn into one entry using the most common DNA and genes. Present in this sample are 600,000 to 650,000 distinct CDR3 sequences, 20% to 25% of which were seen just once. About 34% of the sample is in the top ten clones. Sample: blood. The receptors come from a man aged 25 to 40 with Graves' ophthalmopathy.

This clonotype occurred a few times. This chain links TRBV19 with TRBJ1-1; no clear D gene. Trimming took 1 base from V and 8 from J, leaving 11 bases between them. The CDR3 has 13 amino acids. Germline values: CDR1 LNHDA, CDR2 SQIVND (reference sequence). CDR3 sequence reads: CASSIAPGREAFF. The DNA for the CDR3 is TGTGCCAGTAGTATAGCCCCAGGACGGGAAGCTTTCTTT.

This clonotype was seen at least ten times. The J gene is TRBJ2-5, the V gene TRBV25-1; no reliable D call. Germline-derived CDR1 and CDR2 are MGHDK and SYGVNS. Trimming stripped 0 bases from V and 4 bases from J, with 12 bases between. CDR3 length: 15 amino acids. The CDR3 sequence is CASSEYDRGGETQYF. The CDR3 DNA reads as TGTGCCAGCAGTGAATATGACCGAGGCGGAGAGACCCAGTACTTC.

The chain recombines TRBV30 with TRBJ1-2; D remains unclear. The CDR3 has 12 amino acids. Per germline, CDR1 GTSNPN and CDR2 SVGIG (reference sequence). Trimming left V 3 bases short and J 1 base short, with 6 bases between. CDR3 sequence (DNA): TGTGCCTGGAGGGGAGATAACTATGGCTACACCTTC. Amino acids: CAWRGDNYGYTF.

In its sample, this clonotype was seen a few times. The V call is TRBV5-4, the J call TRBJ2-1; TRBD2 agrees at 7 bases. Per the germline V gene, CDR1 is SGHNT and CDR2 is YYREEE (reference sequence). The V segment lost 4 bases and the J segment 8 bases; nucleotides outside the gene matches: 9. The CDR3 covers 14 residues. In nucleotides, the CDR3 is TGTGCCAGCAGCCCGCAGGGCGGGAGCGATGAGCAGTTCTTC. This codes for CASSPQGGSDEQFF.

This chain uses TRBV20-1 with TRBJ2-4; TRBD2 aligns across 12 bases. With 5 bases clipped from V and 2 bases from J, the junction kept 10 bases outside the gene matches. CDR3 length: 17 residues. Per germline, CDR1 DFQATT and CDR2 SNEGSKA (reference sequence). CDR3 protein: CSAATSGSLVSKNIQYF. The CDR3 nucleotides are TGCAGTGCTGCGACTAGCGGGAGTCTCGTGTCCAAAAACATTCAGTACTTC.

J is TRBJ2-7 and V is TRBV7-9; 8 bases line up with TRBD1. Losses at the gene ends were 11 bases for V and 3 bases for J; bases not matched to a gene: 9. The CDR3 is 13 amino acids. Germline V gene lookup returns CDR1 SEHNR and CDR2 FQNEAQ (reference sequence). CDR3 bases: TGTGCCTGCGCCGGGACAGGAGACTACGAGCAGTACTTC. Its protein is CACAGTGDYEQYF.

There are many counts of this clonotype. V gene TRBV2 combines with J gene TRBJ2-7; D perhaps matches TRBD1 (5 bases). Trimming shortened V by 5 bases and J by 4 bases, and 18 bases separated the two germline ends. The CDR3 has 15 amino acids. Germline values: CDR1 SNHLY, CDR2 FYNNEI. CDR3: CASSQSRVNPYEQYF. In DNA, the CDR3 is TGTGCCAGCAGTCAATCCAGGGTAAACCCGTACGAGCAGTACTTC. The variable domain in full, with the rest retrieved from reference TRBV2 and TRBJ2-7, is EPEVTQTPSHQVTQMGQEVILRCVPISNHLYFYWYRQILGQKVEFLVSFYNNEISEKSEIFDDQFSVERPDGSNFTLKIRSTKLEDSAMYFCASSQSRVNPYEQYFGPGTRLTVT.

Many counts were recorded for this clonotype. CDR3 sequence reads: CASSLEYGSDEQFF. The CDR3 nucleotides are TGTGCCAGCAGCTTAGAATATGGGTCGGATGAGCAGTTCTTC. V gene TRBV11-2 combines with J gene TRBJ2-1; D is undetermined. Germline CDR1 reads SGHAT; CDR2 reads FQNNGV. The CDR3 contains 14 residues. The germline V and J ends were trimmed by 0 bases and 8 bases, with 11 bases remaining between them.